One and the same sample provided the 2 T cell receptor beta chains below, sequenced in a study of shared clonotypes between healthy human individuals. The protocol was immunoSEQ multiplex PCR, while the TCRdb copy is restricted to in-frame clones and leaves out a portion. The sample holds 600,000 to 750,000 clones; approximately 75% are singletons and the top ten take about 1.7%. Sample: memory CD4+ T cells sorted from blood. Noted subset: CD45RA-negative fraction. The receptors shown here come from a woman between 25 and 40 years old in good health.

This clone showed up just once. The chain has TRBV29-1 and TRBJ2-7, with no clear D. The CDR3 consists of 12 residues. Trimming left V 7 bases short and J 4 bases short, with 14 bases between. The germline gives CDR1 SQVTM, CDR2 ANQGSEA. The CDR3 coding sequence is TGCAGCGCCGCCTTCGATAATTACGAGCAGTACTTC. Translation gives CSAAFDNYEQYF.

The gene calls are TRBV5-4 and TRBJ2-5, with no clear D. Trimming shortened V by 3 bases and J by 4 bases, and 4 bases separated the two germline ends. In germline, CDR1 is SGHNT, CDR2 YYREEE (reference sequence). CDR3 size: 11 residues. CDR3 loop: CASSSSETQYF. The CDR3 DNA sequence: TGTGCCAGCAGCTCTTCAGAGACCCAGTACTTC.